This TCR beta chain was identified during a study of siplizumab effects on memory and regulatory T cells. General study points: A minor share of alloreactive clones matched unstimulated subsets. Siplizumab significantly reduced alloreactive sequences traceable to unstimulated CD4+ memory cells.

About this clone itself: What it binds is not known.

This table comes from immunoSEQ multiplex PCR, and its TCRdb copy is limited to in-frame clones, with some not included. This repertoire shows roughly 92,000 clones, approximately 95% found once; its top ten account for less than 0.4%. The junction had 4 bases not matched to a gene; V was cut back by 0 bases and J by 8 bases. The CDR3 contains 15 residues. In germline, CDR1 is LGHNT, CDR2 FRNRAP. The chain couples TRBV12-5 to TRBJ1-3, with 10 positions matching TRBD1. The clonotype was recovered from a human donor in good health. Material: non-Treg CD4+ T cells sorted from blood. The CDR3 loop reads CASGLVGTGVHTIYF. The CDR3 DNA is TGTGCTAGTGGTTTGGTTGGGACAGGGGTTCACACCATATATTTT.